This TCR beta chain was identified during a study of CD8 T cells in ankylosing spondylitis. This clonotype has just a few counts. Germline V gives CDR1 SGHTA, CDR2 FQGNSA. V lost 2 bases and J lost 9, with 9 bases in between. The CDR3 is 12 amino acids. Each CDR3 protein gets one entry after TCRdb re-called the 5' RACE reads with MiXCR. The sample yields approximately 88,000 distinct CDR3 sequences, roughly 9.6% seen once. The source of this sequence is a male donor with ankylosing spondylitis or in good health (not recorded which). The chain employs TRBV7-2 and TRBJ2-3; a possible D gene is TRBD2 (5 bases). Sequences were obtained from blood, either unsorted or a sorted T cell fraction (not recorded which). The CDR3 region has the DNA TGTGCCAGCAGCTTATTTGACTACACGCAGTATTTT. It codes for CASSLFDYTQYF.